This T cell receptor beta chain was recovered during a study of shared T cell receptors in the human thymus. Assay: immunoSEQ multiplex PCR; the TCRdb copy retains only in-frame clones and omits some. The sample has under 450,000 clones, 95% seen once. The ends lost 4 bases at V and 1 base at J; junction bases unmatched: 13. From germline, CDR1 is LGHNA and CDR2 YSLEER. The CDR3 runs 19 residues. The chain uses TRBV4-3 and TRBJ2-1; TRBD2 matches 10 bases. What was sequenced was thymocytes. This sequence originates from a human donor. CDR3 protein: CASSPRTFLAGESYNEQFF. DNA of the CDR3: TGCGCCAGCAGCCCCCGGACGTTTCTAGCGGGAGAATCCTACAATGAGCAGTTCTTC.